The 2 T cell receptor beta chains below all came from one sample that was sequenced in a study of blood T cells in healthy people across ages. A second roughly 6 to 12 cycle PCR used barcoded and J-beta primers. TCRdb re-called the 5' RACE reads with MiXCR, one entry per CDR3 protein. The sample includes over a million distinct CDR3 sequences, 35% to 45% of them seen just once. Material: blood. The receptors originated from a woman aged 18-29 years in good health.

This chain connects TRBV27 to TRBJ2-7; D gene unclear. The germline V gene has CDR1 MNHEY and CDR2 SMNVEV (reference sequence). The V gene lost 4 bases and the J gene lost 6 bases, with 10 bases spanning the gap. The CDR3 is made up of 12 amino acids. The CDR3 DNA is TGTGCCAGCAGTTCTAGACTCGGCGAGCAGTACTTC. Translated, it gives CASSSRLGEQYF.

The gene calls are TRBV6-5 and TRBJ2-5, with D maybe TRBD1 (5 bases). Trimming took off 0 bases at V and 0 bases at J, with 11 bases between the two ends. Germline V gene data show CDR1 as MNHEY and CDR2 as SVGAGI. The CDR3 loop spans 16 amino acids. As DNA, the CDR3 is TGTGCCAGCAGTTACTCGGCAGGGTCGGACCAAGAGACCCAGTACTTC. This sequence encodes CASSYSAGSDQETQYF.